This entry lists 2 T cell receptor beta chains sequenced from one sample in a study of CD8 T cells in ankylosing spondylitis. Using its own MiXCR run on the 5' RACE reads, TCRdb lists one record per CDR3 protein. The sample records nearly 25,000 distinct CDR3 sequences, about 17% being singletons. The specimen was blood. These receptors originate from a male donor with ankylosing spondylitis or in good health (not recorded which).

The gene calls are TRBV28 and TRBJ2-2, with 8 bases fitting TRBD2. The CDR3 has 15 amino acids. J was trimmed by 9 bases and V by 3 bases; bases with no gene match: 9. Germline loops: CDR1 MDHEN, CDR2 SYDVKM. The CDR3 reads CASSFRSRGARELFF. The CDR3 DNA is TGTGCCAGCAGTTTTCGGTCGCGGGGGGCCCGGGAGCTGTTTTTT.

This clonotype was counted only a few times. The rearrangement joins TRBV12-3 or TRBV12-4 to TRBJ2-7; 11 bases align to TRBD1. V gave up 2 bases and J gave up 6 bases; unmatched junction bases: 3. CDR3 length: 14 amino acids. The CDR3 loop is CASSLLGQGAEQYF. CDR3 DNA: TGTGCCAGCAGTTTATTAGGACAGGGGGCCGAGCAGTACTTC.